This T cell receptor beta chain came from a study of blood T cell repertoires in COVID-19. For the study at large: T cells, B-cell-depleted T cells, or PBMCs supplied cDNA or gDNA.

Original analysis: Reference gene primer amplification gave estimated nucleated cell counts. Data came from immunoSEQ multiplex PCR; TCRdb stores just in-frame clones and leaves some out. V, J and clone size were drawn from that table, and D and trimming were deduced from the DNA. The repertoire holds 220,000 or so clones, more than 70% seen once, with 3% to 4% in the top ten. V gave up 5 bases and J gave up 4 bases; unmatched junction bases: 7. CDR1 MNHEY and CDR2 SVGAGI come from the germline V gene. The CDR3 runs to 15 residues. The genes are TRBV6-5 and TRBJ1-5; 8 nucleotides match TRBD1. The TCR originated in a woman aged 80 or over with acute or convalescent COVID-19. Specimen: peripheral blood. CDR3 amino acids: CASSTRTGGNQPQHF. CDR3 in DNA: TGTGCCAGCAGTACCCGCACAGGGGGAAATCAGCCCCAGCATTTT.